The text below deals with one TCR beta chain. The antigen this receptor binds is unknown. No base-level quality is on record; no much larger clone is a single base apart. Cut back by 5 bases and 4 bases, the V and J ends lie 11 bases apart. From cysteine to phenylalanine, the CDR3 is 13 amino acids long. Only the CDR3 part of the read is kept: 39 bases, read in frame from the first base. From a lookup of the germline V gene, CDR1 and CDR2 are SGHTA and FQGNSA. The data stem from a study of OX40 agonist ivuxolimab in advanced cancers. For context, the study as a whole: Ivuxolimab, which targeted the costimulatory receptor OX40 (CD134), was an agonistic, fully human IgG2 monoclonal antibody. Intravenous ivuxolimab was administered to patients every 2 weeks at six dose levels: 0.01, 0.1, 0.3, 1.5, 3 and 10 mg/kg. Among the approximately 54 dose-escalation patients, about 19 had hepatocellular carcinoma, 15 or so melanoma, 9 renal cell carcinoma and 9 head and neck cancer. The dose-escalation cohort was about 83% male with a mean age of roughly 60 years, ranging from about 20 to 80. Prior anti-PD-1, anti-PD-L1 or anti-CTLA-4 therapy was permitted, and roughly two fifths of dose-escalation patients had received checkpoint inhibitors. Partial responses occurred in three dose-escalation patients: two with cutaneous melanoma and one with hepatocellular carcinoma. The point of sequencing TCRbeta in the periphery was to test whether ivuxolimab changed TCR sequence diversity and drove clonal T-cell expansion. The paper covers the monotherapy dose-escalation part of the phase I ivuxolimab trial, which included N of about 51 patients. The full study reports these points: Low levels of normalized T-cell clonal expansion were also seen in some patients who did not respond. Which antigens the clonally expanded peripheral T cells were specific for was not determined. In the 0.1-3.0 mg/kg groups, partial responders had among the lowest normalized peripheral clonal expansion, particularly in CD8+ T cells. At doses of 0.1 to 3.0 mg/kg, clonal expansion of both CD4+ and CD8+ T cells in blood was seen between baseline and week 6. After ivuxolimab, more expanded clones were found on average in CD8+ T cells than in CD4+ T cells.

Patients with autoimmune disease history or receiving systemic immunosuppression were excluded from the trial. Peripheral blood for TCR sequencing was drawn from every dose cohort at baseline, at cycle 4 day 1 and at cycle 7 day 1. Samples were obtained from an open-label, multicenter, first-in-human phase I dose-escalation trial of ivuxolimab. Adults with locally advanced or metastatic head and neck squamous cell, hepatocellular, melanoma or renal cell carcinoma were enrolled in the trial. CD4+ and CD8+ T cells were sorted separately from peripheral blood before TCR sequencing. Genomic DNA was extracted from sorted cells for sequencing of the TCRbeta CDR3 region. The immunoSEQ Assay was used to sequence the TCRbeta CDR3 regions. The table was pulled from immuneACCESS by TCRdb, which kept in-frame rearrangements only. Such tables lose some clones; where checked, under half of the loss comes from unresolved V genes, and the rest has no known cause. The sample table holds approximately 94,000 clones, of which around 89% were seen once. The ten largest clones represent approximately 0.15% of the sample.

Sequenced here: CD4+ or CD8+ T cells sorted from blood, sampled in a trial of the OX40 agonist ivuxolimab. The V and J segments used are TRBV7-2 and TRBJ2-5, with the D gene call left open. This TCR derives from an adult with an advanced solid tumor such as melanoma, head and neck, liver or kidney cancer. The bases are TGTGCCAGCAGCCAAGGACGGTTAGAGACCCAGTACTTC. Its protein reads: CASSQGRLETQYF.